The 28 T cell receptor beta chains below were found in one sample sequenced in a study of sequential checkpoint blockade in melanoma. Regarding treatment: randomized to nivolumab then ipilimumab (arm A) or the reverse (arm B). TCRdb's table, derived via immunoSEQ multiplex PCR, lists solely in-frame clones and lacks some. The sample consists of approximately 3,700 clones, under 25% of them appearing once. The starting material was tumor tissue (inferred from file names), obtained from a patient given nivolumab and ipilimumab in sequence. These TCRs come from a human donor with melanoma.

The table lists this clone with a few counts. The gene calls are TRBV7-6 and TRBJ2-1, with 12 bases aligning to TRBD2. There are 17 residues in the CDR3. Germline V gene sequence: CDR1 SGHVS, CDR2 FNYEAQ. J was trimmed by 8 bases and V by 4 bases; bases with no gene match: 12. Here the CDR3 reads CASSSYGLAGSSDEQFF. The CDR3 bases are TGTGCCAGCAGCTCATACGGACTAGCGGGATCCTCGGATGAGCAGTTCTTC. The full variable domain, with the rest looked up from reference TRBV7-6 and TRBJ2-1, is GAGVSQSPRYKVTKRGQDVALRCDPISGHVSLYWYRQALGQGPEFLTYFNYEAQQDKSGLPNDRFSAERPEGSISTLTIQRTEQRDSAMYRCASSSYGLAGSSDEQFFGPGTRLTVL.

The CDR3: CASQRISRGRQGTYYEQYF. CDR3 nucleotide sequence: TGTGCCAGCCAGCGCATAAGTAGGGGTAGACAGGGAACCTACTACGAGCAGTACTTC. This chain uses TRBV28 with TRBJ2-7; 7 positions match TRBD1. V gave up 8 bases and J gave up 3 bases; unmatched junction bases: 25. The CDR3 length is 19 residues. CDR1 is MDHEN, CDR2 SYDVKM, per germline.

This clone turned up a few times. This chain uses TRBV2 with TRBJ1-5, with D unresolved. This CDR3 contains 12 residues. CDR1 SNHLY and CDR2 FYNNEI come from the germline V gene. The V gene lost 4 bases and the J gene lost 9 bases, with 10 bases spanning the gap. The CDR3 is CASSGPLWPQHF. The CDR3 DNA follows: TGTGCCAGCAGTGGCCCACTCTGGCCCCAGCATTTT. The whole variable domain, filled in from reference TRBV2 and TRBJ1-5, reads EPEVTQTPSHQVTQMGQEVILRCVPISNHLYFYWYRQILGQKVEFLVSFYNNEISEKSEIFDDQFSVERPDGSNFTLKIRSTKLEDSAMYFCASSGPLWPQHFGDGTRLSIL.

The chain uses TRBV11-3 and TRBJ2-7, with D perhaps assigned TRBD1 or TRBD2 (5 bases each). CDR1 is SGHNT, CDR2 YENEEA, per germline. The CDR3 sequence is 14 residues long. V shed 1 base and J shed 3 bases, with 10 bases lying between them. CDR3 sequence reads: CASSLGGGSYEQYF. CDR3 DNA sequence: TGTGCCAGCAGCTTAGGTGGGGGTAGCTACGAGCAGTACTTC.

CDR3 in DNA: TGTGCCAGCAGCCGACTCTTAATGGGGGGCCAAATGAACACTGAAGCTTTCTTT. Residues: CASSRLLMGGQMNTEAFF. The rearrangement uses TRBV14 and TRBJ1-1, with a tentative D call TRBD1 (6 bases). The CDR3 spans 18 residues. V lost 4 bases and J lost 0, with 21 bases in between. Germline V gene data show CDR1 as SGHDN and CDR2 as FVKESK.

The chain uses TRBV19 and TRBJ2-3; TRBD2 aligns across 10 bases. CDR3 length equals 14 residues. Per the germline V gene, CDR1 is LNHDA and CDR2 is SQIVND (reference sequence). V dropped 6 bases and J dropped 5; count of bases not matched to a gene: 5. CDR3 nucleotides: TGTGCCAGTAGGCAAGCGGGGGGGAGAGATACGCAGTATTTT. Translated, it gives CASRQAGGRDTQYF.

This clone was counted between two and nine times. This chain connects TRBV6-8 to TRBJ2-1; 14 bases are a match to TRBD2. The CDR3 extends over 16 amino acids. V was pared by 10 bases and J by 6 bases, with 11 bases of the junction left unmatched. Germline-derived CDR1 and CDR2 are MNHGY and SAAAGT. The DNA for the CDR3 is TGTGCCATCCGGCCGACTAGCGGGGGGGATCTCAATGAGCAGTTCTTC. Translated, it gives CAIRPTSGGDLNEQFF.

DNA of the CDR3: TGTGCCAGCAGCTTAAAACAGGGTGGGGAGACCCAGTACTTC. As protein: CASSLKQGGETQYF. The chain has TRBV7-7 and TRBJ2-5; possibly TRBD1 for D (6 bases). Trimming cost V 2 bases and J 5 bases, with 12 bases left between them. CDR3 size: 14 residues. Germline loops: CDR1 SSHAT, CDR2 FNYEAQ (reference sequence).

The J gene is TRBJ1-2, the V gene TRBV18; TRBD1 matches 9 bases. The CDR3 consists of 17 residues. V shed 4 bases, J shed 4 bases, and the junction held 13 bases outside the gene matches. Germline lookup yields CDR1 KGHSH and CDR2 LQKENI. DNA of the CDR3: TGTGCCAGCTCACGGAATCCCGGGACAGGGAAAGGCTATGGCTACACCTTC. It codes for CASSRNPGTGKGYGYTF.

CDR3 region: CASGQGIDEKLFF. CDR3 nucleotide sequence: TGTGCCAGCGGGCAGGGGATAGATGAAAAACTGTTTTTT. The gene calls are TRBV14 and TRBJ1-4, with D possibly matching TRBD1 (6 bases). There are 13 residues in the CDR3. Between the trimmed V and J ends, which lost 8 bases and 6 bases, there was a span of 13 bases. Germline V lookup: CDR1 SGHDN, CDR2 FVKESK.

In its sample, this clone was seen many times. This chain links TRBV11-3 with TRBJ2-7; D is tentatively TRBD1 or TRBD2 (5 bases each). Deletions cut 1 base from V and 6 bases from J, with 19 bases between. CDR1 is SGHNT, CDR2 YENEEA, per germline. This CDR3 spans 16 amino acids. The CDR3 region has the DNA TGTGCCAGCAGCTTAGTTATGGAGGAAGATGGGGGCGAGCAGTACTTC. Protein: CASSLVMEEDGGEQYF. Full variable domain (rest looked up from reference TRBV11-3 and TRBJ2-7): EAGVVQSPRYKIIEKKQPVAFWCNPISGHNTLYWYLQNLGQGPELLIRYENEEAVDDSQLPKDRFSAERLKGVDSTLKIQPAELGDSAVYLCASSLVMEEDGGEQYFGPGTRLTVT.

The chain has TRBV12-5 and TRBJ2-3, with D unresolved. This CDR3 comprises 12 residues. With 4 bases removed from V and 5 bases from J, the gap between germline ends came to 7 bases. Per germline, CDR1 LGHNT and CDR2 FRNRAP. In DNA, the CDR3 is TGTGCTAGTGGTTCCGCCGGAGATACGCAGTATTTT. Its protein is CASGSAGDTQYF.

By sample fraction, this clone is medium-sized (0.01 to 0.1%). The chain uses TRBV6-8 and TRBJ2-3; 7 bases are a match to TRBD1. Germline CDR1 is MNHGY and CDR2 is SAAAGT. V lost 5 bases, J lost 0 bases, and 5 bases stayed unmatched. This CDR3 contains 15 residues. CDR3 DNA sequence: TGTGCCAGCAGTGATTACAGGGGAAGCACAGATACGCAGTATTTT. Amino acid sequence: CASSDYRGSTDTQYF.

The V call is TRBV19, the J call TRBJ1-1, with D hard to call. This CDR3 comprises 16 residues. Germline V gene sequence: CDR1 LNHDA, CDR2 SQIVND (reference sequence). V was cut by 2 bases and J by 1 base, with 14 bases left in between. This CDR3 is CASSINRQSPNTEAFF. CDR3 DNA: TGTGCCAGTAGTATAAACCGGCAATCTCCGAACACTGAAGCTTTCTTT.

This chain links TRBV15 with TRBJ2-1; D is possibly TRBD1 (5 bases). Trimming removed 1 base from V and 1 base from J, with 17 bases in between. Germline V CDR1 and CDR2: LNHNV, YYDKDF (reference sequence). CDR3 length: 18 residues. The CDR3 coding sequence is TGTGCCACCAGCAGAGGATGGCAGGGTGGTTGGTCCTACAATGAGCAGTTCTTC. It encodes CATSRGWQGGWSYNEQFF.

This chain uses TRBV15 with TRBJ2-3; 11 nucleotides line up with TRBD2. The germline CDR1 and CDR2 sequences are LNHNV and YYDKDF (reference sequence). The CDR3 loop spans 15 amino acids. V lost 3 bases to trimming and J lost 10 bases; unmatched junction nucleotides: 9. The CDR3 region is CATSREASGGHSQYF. CDR3 coding DNA: TGTGCCACCAGCAGGGAGGCTAGCGGGGGGCACTCGCAGTATTTT.

By frequency in the sample, this clone is medium-sized. The CDR3 DNA reads TGTGCCAGCAGCATAGGTTTCAGTCCCGGGGAGCTGTTTTTT. Amino acids: CASSIGFSPGELFF. The chain carries TRBV11-3 and TRBJ2-2, with D hard to call. From germline, CDR1 is SGHNT and CDR2 YENEEA. This CDR3 has 14 residues. With 5 bases removed from V and 6 bases from J, the gap between germline ends came to 13 bases.

This chain connects TRBV18 to TRBJ2-1; D gene ambiguous. Germline assignment: CDR1 KGHSH and CDR2 LQKENI. CDR3 size: 14 residues. V dropped 1 base and J dropped 5 bases, with 9 bases sitting between them. CDR3 DNA: TGTGCCAGCTCACCACTTGACCTGAACAATGAGCAGTTCTTC. It encodes CASSPLDLNNEQFF.

This clone is deemed medium-sized. This chain connects TRBV19 to TRBJ2-7; weak D call: TRBD1 (6 bases). Germline V gives CDR1 LNHDA, CDR2 SQIVND (reference sequence). The ends were cut back, 5 bases at V and 6 bases at J, with 23 bases in the middle. The CDR3 runs to 16 residues. CDR3 protein: CASSASATGKYGEQYF. The CDR3 bases are TGTGCCAGTAGTGCGAGCGCTACAGGGAAATACGGCGAGCAGTACTTC.

V and J are TRBV5-1 and TRBJ2-7, with D maybe TRBD2 (6 bases). Trimming left V 5 bases short and J 0 bases short, with 15 bases between. This CDR3 region has 15 residues. In germline, CDR1 is SGHRS, CDR2 YFSETQ. The CDR3 region is CASRAPGLPSYEQYF. CDR3 DNA: TGCGCCAGCAGGGCTCCGGGACTCCCCTCCTACGAGCAGTACTTC.

By proportion, this clone is medium-sized. The chain combines TRBV6-8 with TRBJ2-3; no reliable D call. The CDR3 length is 13 residues. V was clipped by 4 bases and J by 6 bases, with 11 bases between them. Per the germline V gene, CDR1 is MNHGY and CDR2 is SAAAGT. CDR3 region: CASSSWDLDTQYF. Written as DNA, the CDR3 is TGTGCCAGCAGTTCTTGGGATCTGGATACGCAGTATTTT.

The chain uses TRBV5-1 and TRBJ1-2, with a possible D match to TRBD1 (5 bases). The germline V and J ends were trimmed by 3 bases and 3 bases, with 12 bases remaining between them. Germline V CDR1 and CDR2: SGHRS, YFSETQ. There are 14 residues in the CDR3. CDR3 sequence: CASSSGEDDYGYTF. The CDR3 region has the DNA TGCGCCAGCAGCTCGGGGGAGGACGACTATGGCTACACCTTC.

This clone was seen at least ten times. CDR3 loop: CASSSSGIGNTIYF. CDR3 DNA: TGTGCCAGCAGCTCATCAGGGATTGGAAACACCATATATTTT. V is TRBV11-3 and J is TRBJ1-3, with a weak D call TRBD1 (5 bases). Germline-derived CDR1 and CDR2 are SGHNT and YENEEA. The CDR3 extends over 14 amino acids. The ends were cut back, 4 bases at V and 3 bases at J, with 10 bases in the middle.

V usage is TRBV6-8 and J usage is TRBJ1-1; TRBD1 might be the D (5 bases). This CDR3 spans 13 amino acids. Looked up from germline, CDR1 is MNHGY and CDR2 is SAAAGT. The V end was cut by 5 bases, the J end by 0 bases, with 7 bases between. This CDR3 is CASSQTVNTEAFF. The CDR3 nucleotides read TGTGCCAGCAGTCAGACAGTGAACACTGAAGCTTTCTTT.

The CDR3, as DNA: TGTGCCAGCAATCTGGGGGGGAACACTGAAGCTTTCTTT. Translation: CASNLGGNTEAFF. The chain uses TRBV9 and TRBJ1-1, with D possibly TRBD1 on 5 matching bases. The CDR3 has 13 residues. V shed 6 bases and J shed 1 base, with 10 bases lying between them. CDR1 and CDR2 from the germline V gene are SGDLS and YYNGEE.

This chain joins TRBV15 and TRBJ1-5, with a possible D match to TRBD1 (5 bases). In germline, CDR1 is LNHNV, CDR2 YYDKDF (reference sequence). V shed 1 base and J shed 1 base, with 8 bases lying between them. The CDR3 is 15 residues long. CDR3 loop: CATSRGGESNQPQHF. DNA for the CDR3: TGTGCCACCAGCAGAGGGGGGGAGAGCAATCAGCCCCAGCATTTT.

This clone was seen a handful of times. Here the CDR3 reads CASSIGGSSYEQYF. The CDR3 region has the DNA TGTGCCAGTAGTATCGGCGGGAGCTCCTACGAGCAGTACTTC. The chain is built from TRBV19 and TRBJ2-7; 7 positions match TRBD2. CDR3 size: 14 residues. J gave up 0 bases and V 3 bases, and 2 bases lay outside the gene matches. Germline CDR1 LNHDA, CDR2 SQIVND (reference sequence). Filled out from reference TRBV19 and TRBJ2-7, the complete variable domain reads DGGITQSPKYLFRKEGQNVTLSCEQNLNHDAMYWYRQDPGQGLRLIYYSQIVNDFQKGDIAEGYSVSREKKESFPLTVTSAQKNPTAFYLCASSIGGSSYEQYFGPGTRLTVT.

The chain employs TRBV9 and TRBJ2-3; 9 positions match TRBD2. This CDR3 comprises 18 residues. J was trimmed by 2 bases and V by 5 bases; bases with no gene match: 15. CDR1 and CDR2 from the germline V gene are SGDLS and YYNGEE. CDR3 bases: TGTGCCAGCAGTGATGAGGCGGGGGGGCTGAGCCTCACAGATACGCAGTATTTT. Translated, it gives CASSDEAGGLSLTDTQYF.